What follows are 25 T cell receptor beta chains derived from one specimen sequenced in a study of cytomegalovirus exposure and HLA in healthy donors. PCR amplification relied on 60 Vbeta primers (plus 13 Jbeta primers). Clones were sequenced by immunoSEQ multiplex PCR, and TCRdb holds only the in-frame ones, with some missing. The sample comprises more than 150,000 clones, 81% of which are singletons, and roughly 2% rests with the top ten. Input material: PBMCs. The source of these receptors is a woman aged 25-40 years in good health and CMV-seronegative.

CDR3 amino acids: CASSTVKQETQYF. The CDR3 nucleotides read TGCGCCAGTTCGACAGTAAAGCAAGAGACCCAGTACTTC. This chain connects TRBV5-1 to TRBJ2-5, with a weak D call TRBD1 (5 bases). Germline V gene lookup returns CDR1 SGHRS and CDR2 YFSETQ. The CDR3 totals 13 residues. The V and J ends lost 8 bases and 2 bases respectively, with 13 bases between them.

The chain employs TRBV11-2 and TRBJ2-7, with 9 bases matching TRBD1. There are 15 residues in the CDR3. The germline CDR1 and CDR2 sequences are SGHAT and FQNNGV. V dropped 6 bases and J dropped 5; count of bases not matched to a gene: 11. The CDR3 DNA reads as TGTGCCAGCAGGATACCGGGACAGGGAACCCACGAGCAGTACTTC. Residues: CASRIPGQGTHEQYF. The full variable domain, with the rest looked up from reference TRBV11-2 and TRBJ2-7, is EAGVAQSPRYKIIEKRQSVAFWCNPISGHATLYWYQQILGQGPKLLIQFQNNGVVDDSQLPKDRFSAERLKGVDSTLKIQPAKLEDSAVYLCASRIPGQGTHEQYFGPGTRLTVT.

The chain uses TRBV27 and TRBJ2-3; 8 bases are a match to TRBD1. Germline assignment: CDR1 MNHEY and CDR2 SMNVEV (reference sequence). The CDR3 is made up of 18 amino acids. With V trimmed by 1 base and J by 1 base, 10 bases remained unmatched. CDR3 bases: TGTGCCAGCAGTTTATATCAGGGGGCAAGTAGAGGCACAGATACGCAGTATTTT. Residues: CASSLYQGASRGTDTQYF.

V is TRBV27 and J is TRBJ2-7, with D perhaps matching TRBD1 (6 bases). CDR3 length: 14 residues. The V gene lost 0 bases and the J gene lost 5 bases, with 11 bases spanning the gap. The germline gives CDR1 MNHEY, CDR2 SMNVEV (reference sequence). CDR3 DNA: TGTGCCAGCAGTTTATCGATTCCAGGGGACGAGCAGTACTTC. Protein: CASSLSIPGDEQYF.

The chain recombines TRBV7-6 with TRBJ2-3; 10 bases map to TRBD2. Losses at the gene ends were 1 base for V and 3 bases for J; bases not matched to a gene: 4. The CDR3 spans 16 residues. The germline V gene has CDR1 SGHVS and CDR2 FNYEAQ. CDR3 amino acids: CASSLESSGGTDTQYF. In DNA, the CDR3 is TGTGCCAGCAGCTTAGAAAGTAGCGGGGGGACAGATACGCAGTATTTT.

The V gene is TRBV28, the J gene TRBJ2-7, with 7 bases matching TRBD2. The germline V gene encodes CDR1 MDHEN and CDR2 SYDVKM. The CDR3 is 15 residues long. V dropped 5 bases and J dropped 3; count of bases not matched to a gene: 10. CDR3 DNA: TGTGCCAGCAGTCGTCGGTCAGGGAGGGTCTACGAGCAGTACTTC. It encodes CASSRRSGRVYEQYF.

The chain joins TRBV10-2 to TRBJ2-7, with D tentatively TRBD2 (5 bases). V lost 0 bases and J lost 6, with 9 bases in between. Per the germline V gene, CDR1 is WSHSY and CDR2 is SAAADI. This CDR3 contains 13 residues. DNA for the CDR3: TGCGCCAGCAGTGAGTCCCGAGGGCTCGAGCAGTACTTC. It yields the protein CASSESRGLEQYF.

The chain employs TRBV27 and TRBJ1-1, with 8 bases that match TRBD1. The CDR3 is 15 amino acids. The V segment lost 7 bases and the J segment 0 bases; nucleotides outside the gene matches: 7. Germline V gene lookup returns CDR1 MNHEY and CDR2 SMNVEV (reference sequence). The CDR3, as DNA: TGTGCCAGCACAGGGGGCGTAAAATTGAACACTGAAGCTTTCTTT. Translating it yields CASTGGVKLNTEAFF.

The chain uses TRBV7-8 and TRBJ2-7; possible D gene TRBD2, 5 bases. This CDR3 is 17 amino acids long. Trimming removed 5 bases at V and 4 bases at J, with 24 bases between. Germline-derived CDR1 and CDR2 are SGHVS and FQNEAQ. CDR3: CASSPTRAVAPLYEQYF. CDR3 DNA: TGTGCCAGCAGCCCAACGAGGGCGGTGGCCCCCCTTTACGAGCAGTACTTC.

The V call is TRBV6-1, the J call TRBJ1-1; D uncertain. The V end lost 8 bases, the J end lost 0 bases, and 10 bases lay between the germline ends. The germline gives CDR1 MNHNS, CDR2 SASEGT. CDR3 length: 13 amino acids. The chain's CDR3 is CASCGRVNTEAFF. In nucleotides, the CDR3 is TGTGCCAGCTGTGGGAGGGTGAACACTGAAGCTTTCTTT.

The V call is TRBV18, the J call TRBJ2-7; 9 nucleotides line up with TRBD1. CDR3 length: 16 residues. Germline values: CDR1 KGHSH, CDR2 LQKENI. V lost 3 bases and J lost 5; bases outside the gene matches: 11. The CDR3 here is CASSPPGTGLFHEQYF. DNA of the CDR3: TGTGCCAGCTCACCCCCCGGGACAGGGTTATTCCACGAGCAGTACTTC.

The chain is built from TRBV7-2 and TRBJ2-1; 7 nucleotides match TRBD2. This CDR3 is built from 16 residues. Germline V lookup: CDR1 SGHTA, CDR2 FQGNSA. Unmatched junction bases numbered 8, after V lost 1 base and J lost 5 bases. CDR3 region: CASSLVFAGVNNEQFF. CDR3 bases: TGTGCCAGCAGCTTAGTATTTGCGGGGGTCAACAATGAGCAGTTCTTC.

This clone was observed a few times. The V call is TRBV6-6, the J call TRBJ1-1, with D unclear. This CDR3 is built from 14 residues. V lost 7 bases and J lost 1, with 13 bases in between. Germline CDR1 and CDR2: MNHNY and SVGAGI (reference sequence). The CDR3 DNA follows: TGTGCCAGCACCACTGCACAGACGAACACTGAAGCTTTCTTT. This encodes CASTTAQTNTEAFF.

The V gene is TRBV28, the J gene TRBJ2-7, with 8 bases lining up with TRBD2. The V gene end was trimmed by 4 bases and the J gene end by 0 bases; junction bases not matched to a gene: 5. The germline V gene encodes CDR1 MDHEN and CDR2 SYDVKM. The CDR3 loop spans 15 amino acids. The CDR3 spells CASSYGTRSSYEQYF. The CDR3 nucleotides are TGTGCCAGCAGTTACGGGACTAGGAGCTCCTACGAGCAGTACTTC.

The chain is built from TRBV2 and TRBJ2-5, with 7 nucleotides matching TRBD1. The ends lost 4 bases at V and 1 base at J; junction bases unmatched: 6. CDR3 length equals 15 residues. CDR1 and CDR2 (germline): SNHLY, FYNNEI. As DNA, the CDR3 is TGTGCCAGCAGTGCCACAGGGGCCCGCCAAGAGACCCAGTACTTC. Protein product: CASSATGARQETQYF.

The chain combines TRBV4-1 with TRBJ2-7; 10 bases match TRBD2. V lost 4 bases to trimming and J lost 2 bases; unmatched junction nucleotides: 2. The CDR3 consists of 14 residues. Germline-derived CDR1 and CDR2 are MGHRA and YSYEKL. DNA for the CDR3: TGCGCCAGCAGCCCTCTAGCGGGGGCCTACGAGCAGTACTTC. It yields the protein CASSPLAGAYEQYF.

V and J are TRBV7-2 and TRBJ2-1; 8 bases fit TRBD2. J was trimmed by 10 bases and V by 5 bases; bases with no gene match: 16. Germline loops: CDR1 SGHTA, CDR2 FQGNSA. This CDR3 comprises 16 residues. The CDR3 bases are TGTGCCAGCAGCCAGGCTGGGACTAGACTAGGTCGAGAGCAGTTCTTC. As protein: CASSQAGTRLGREQFF.

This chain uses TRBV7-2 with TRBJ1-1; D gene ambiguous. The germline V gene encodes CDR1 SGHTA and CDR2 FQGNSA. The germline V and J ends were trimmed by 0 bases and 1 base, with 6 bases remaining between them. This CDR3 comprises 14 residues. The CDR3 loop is CASSLARPNTEAFF. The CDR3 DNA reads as TGTGCCAGCAGCTTAGCCAGGCCGAACACTGAAGCTTTCTTT.

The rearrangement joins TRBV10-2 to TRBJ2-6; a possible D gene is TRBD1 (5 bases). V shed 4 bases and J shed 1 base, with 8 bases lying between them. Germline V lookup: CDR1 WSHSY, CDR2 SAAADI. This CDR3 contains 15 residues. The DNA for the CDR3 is TGCGCCAGCAGTGGGCAGGGTTCTGGGGCCAACGTCCTGACTTTC. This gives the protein CASSGQGSGANVLTF.

The CDR3 loop is CASSESGGVVNTEAFF. The DNA of the CDR3 is TGTGCCAGCAGCGAATCAGGGGGCGTGGTGAACACTGAAGCTTTCTTT. The chain uses TRBV9 and TRBJ1-1; 8 nucleotides line up with TRBD1. The CDR3 extends over 16 amino acids. J was trimmed by 0 bases and V by 3 bases; bases with no gene match: 7. Germline V CDR1 and CDR2: SGDLS, YYNGEE.

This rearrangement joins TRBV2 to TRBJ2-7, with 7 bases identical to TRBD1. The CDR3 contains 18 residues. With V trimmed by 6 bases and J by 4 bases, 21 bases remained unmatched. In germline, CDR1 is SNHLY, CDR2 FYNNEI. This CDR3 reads CASRRRSISGTDNYEQYF. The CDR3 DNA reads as TGTGCCAGCAGGCGCAGATCTATTTCCGGGACAGATAATTACGAGCAGTACTTC. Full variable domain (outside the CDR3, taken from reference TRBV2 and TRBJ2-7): EPEVTQTPSHQVTQMGQEVILRCVPISNHLYFYWYRQILGQKVEFLVSFYNNEISEKSEIFDDQFSVERPDGSNFTLKIRSTKLEDSAMYFCASRRRSISGTDNYEQYFGPGTRLTVT.

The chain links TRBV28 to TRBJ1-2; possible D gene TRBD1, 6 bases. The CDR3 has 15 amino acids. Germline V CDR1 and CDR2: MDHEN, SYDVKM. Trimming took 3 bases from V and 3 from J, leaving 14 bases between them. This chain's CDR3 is CASSLGGGADYGYTF. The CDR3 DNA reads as TGTGCCAGCAGTTTGGGTGGGGGGGCTGACTATGGCTACACCTTC.

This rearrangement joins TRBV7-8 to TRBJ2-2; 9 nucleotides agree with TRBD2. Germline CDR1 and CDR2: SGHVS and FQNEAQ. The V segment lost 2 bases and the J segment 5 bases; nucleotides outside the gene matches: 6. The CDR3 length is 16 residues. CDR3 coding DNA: TGTGCCAGCAGCTTAAGTAGCGGGAGCTGGACCGGGGAGCTGTTTTTT. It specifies CASSLSSGSWTGELFF.

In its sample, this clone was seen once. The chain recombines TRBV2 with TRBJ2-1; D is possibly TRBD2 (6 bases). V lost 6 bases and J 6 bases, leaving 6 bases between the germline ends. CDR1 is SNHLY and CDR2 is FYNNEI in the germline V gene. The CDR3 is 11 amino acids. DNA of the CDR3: TGTGCCAGCAGGCGGGGCAATGAGCAGTTCTTC. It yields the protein CASRRGNEQFF.

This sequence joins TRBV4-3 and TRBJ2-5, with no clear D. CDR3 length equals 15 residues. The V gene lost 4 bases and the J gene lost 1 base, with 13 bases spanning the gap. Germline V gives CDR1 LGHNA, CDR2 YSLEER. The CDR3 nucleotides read TGCGCCAGCAGCCGCTCAGGTGGGTCCCAAGAGACCCAGTACTTC. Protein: CASSRSGGSQETQYF.